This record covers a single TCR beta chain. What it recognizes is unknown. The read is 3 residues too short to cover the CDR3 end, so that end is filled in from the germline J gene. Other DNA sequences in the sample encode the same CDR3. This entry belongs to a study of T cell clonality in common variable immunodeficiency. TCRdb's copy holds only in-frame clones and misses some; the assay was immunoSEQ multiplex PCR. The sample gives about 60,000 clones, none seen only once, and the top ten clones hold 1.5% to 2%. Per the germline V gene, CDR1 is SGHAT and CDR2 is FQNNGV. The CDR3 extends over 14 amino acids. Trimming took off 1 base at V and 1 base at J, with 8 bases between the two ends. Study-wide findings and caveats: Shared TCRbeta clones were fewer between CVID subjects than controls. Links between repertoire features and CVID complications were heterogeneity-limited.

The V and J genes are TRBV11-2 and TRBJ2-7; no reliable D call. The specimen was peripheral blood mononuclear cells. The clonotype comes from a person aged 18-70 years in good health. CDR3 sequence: CASSLGRNSYEQYF. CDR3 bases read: TGTGCCAGCAGCTTAGGGCGGAATTCCTACGAG.